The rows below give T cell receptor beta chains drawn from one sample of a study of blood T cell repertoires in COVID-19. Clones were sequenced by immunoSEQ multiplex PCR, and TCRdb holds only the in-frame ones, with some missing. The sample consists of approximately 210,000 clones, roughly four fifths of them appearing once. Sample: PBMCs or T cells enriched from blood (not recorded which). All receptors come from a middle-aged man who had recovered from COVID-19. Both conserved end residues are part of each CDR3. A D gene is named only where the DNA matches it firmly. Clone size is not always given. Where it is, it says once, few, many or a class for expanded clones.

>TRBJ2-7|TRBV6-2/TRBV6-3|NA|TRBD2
TGTGCCAGCAGTTCCGGGACTAGCGGGAGTGGCTACGAGCAGTACTTC
CASSSGTSGSGYEQYF
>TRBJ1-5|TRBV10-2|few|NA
TGCGCCAGCAGTTTGCAGGGGTATCAGCCCCAGCATTTT
CASSLQGYQPQHF
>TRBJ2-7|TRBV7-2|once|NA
TGTGCCAGCAGCCCCAGGGAGGTCCTCTCCTACGAGCAGTACTTC
CASSPREVLSYEQYF
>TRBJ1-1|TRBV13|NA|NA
TGTGCCAGCAGCTTAGTGGGGGGTGGGAACACTGAAGCTTTCTTT
CASSLVGGGNTEAFF
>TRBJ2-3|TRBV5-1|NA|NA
TGCGCCAGCAGCTTGCGGGGAGCGGCCCGCACAGATACGCAGTATTTT
CASSLRGAARTDTQYF
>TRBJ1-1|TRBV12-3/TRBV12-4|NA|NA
TGTGCCAGCAGTTTTTACGGGAACACTGAAGCTTTCTTT
CASSFYGNTEAFF
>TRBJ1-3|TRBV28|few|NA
TGTGCCTCGGGGGGTATTGACACCATATATTTT
CASGGIDTIYF
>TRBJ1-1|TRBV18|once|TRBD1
TGTGCCAGCTCCGCGACCACAGGGGGCGACGCTGAAGCTTTCTTT
CASSATTGGDAEAFF
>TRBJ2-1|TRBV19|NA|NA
TGTGCCAGTAGTAGGAGCTACAATGAGCAGTTCTTC
CASSRSYNEQFF
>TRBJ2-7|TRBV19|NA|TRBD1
TGTGCCACACCTAGACAGGGGCCCTACGAGCAGTACTTC
CATPRQGPYEQYF
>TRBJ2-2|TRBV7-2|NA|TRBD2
TGTGCCAGCAGCTTAGAGAGAGCGGGAGGAGCCGGGGAGCTGTTTTTT
CASSLERAGGAGELFF
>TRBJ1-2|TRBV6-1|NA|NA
TGTGCCAGCAGTGAGGTCTATAGGAGCTCTAACTATGGCTACACCTTC
CASSEVYRSSNYGYTF
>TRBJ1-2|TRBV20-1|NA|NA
TGCAGTGCTACCCGACAGGATTTCTACACCTTC
CSATRQDFYTF
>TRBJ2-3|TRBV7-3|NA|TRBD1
TGTGCCAGCAGTCCCGGGACAGCCACAGATACGCAGTATTTT
CASSPGTATDTQYF
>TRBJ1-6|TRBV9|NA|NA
TGTGCCAGCAGCGGGGATACAGGGTATAATTCACCCCTCCACTTT
CASSGDTGYNSPLHF
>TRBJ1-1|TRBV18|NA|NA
TGTGCCAGCTCCCCGGAACAGCTGATCCTGAACACTGAAGCTTTCTTT
CASSPEQLILNTEAFF
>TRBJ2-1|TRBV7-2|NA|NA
TGTGCCAGCAGCTTAGCTGAGAGGATCGATGAGCAGTTCTTC
CASSLAERIDEQFF
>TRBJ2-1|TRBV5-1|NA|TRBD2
TGCGCCAGCAGCTTGACTAGCGGGAGTAATGAGCAGTTCTTC
CASSLTSGSNEQFF
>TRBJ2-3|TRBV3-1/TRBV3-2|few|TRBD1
TGTGCCAGCAGCCCCAAAAGGGACAGGGGCGGCACAGATACGCAGTATTTT
CASSPKRDRGGTDTQYF
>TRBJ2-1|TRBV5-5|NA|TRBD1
TGTGCCAGCAGCTTACTGGGACAGAGCTCCTACAATGAGCAGTTCTTC
CASSLLGQSSYNEQFF
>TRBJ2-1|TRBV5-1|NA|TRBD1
TGCGCCAGCAGCTTGGTTGGGACAGCCTACAATGAGCAGTTCTTC
CASSLVGTAYNEQFF
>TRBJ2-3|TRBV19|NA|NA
TGTGCCAGTAGTATGGGGGGACAGATTCCAGATACGCAGTATTTT
CASSMGGQIPDTQYF
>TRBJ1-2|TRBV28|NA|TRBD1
TGTGCCAGCAGCCTTGGACAGGGGGATTGGGGTGCTACCTATGGCTACACCTTC
CASSLGQGDWGATYGYTF
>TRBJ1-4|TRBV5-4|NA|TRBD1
TGTGCCAGCAGCTTGGATACAGGGGTGAGCGAAAAACTGTTTTTT
CASSLDTGVSEKLFF
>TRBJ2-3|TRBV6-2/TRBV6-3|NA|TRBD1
TGTGCCAGCAGTTACCAAAATCCTCCCCCGGGGACAGGCAGCACAGATACGCAGTATTTT
CASSYQNPPPGTGSTDTQYF
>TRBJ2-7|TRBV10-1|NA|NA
TGCGCCAGCAGTAATCAGGGGTACGAGCAGTACTTC
CASSNQGYEQYF
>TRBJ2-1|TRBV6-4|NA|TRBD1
TGTGCCAGCAGTGACTCCGGACAGGCCAGTTACAATGAGCAGTTCTTC
CASSDSGQASYNEQFF
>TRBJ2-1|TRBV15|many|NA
TGTGCCACCAGCGGACGGACTGATATTGAGCAGTTCTTC
CATSGRTDIEQFF
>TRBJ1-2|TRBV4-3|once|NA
TGCGCCAGCAGCCCCCGTACGGCTAACTATGGCTACACCTTC
CASSPRTANYGYTF